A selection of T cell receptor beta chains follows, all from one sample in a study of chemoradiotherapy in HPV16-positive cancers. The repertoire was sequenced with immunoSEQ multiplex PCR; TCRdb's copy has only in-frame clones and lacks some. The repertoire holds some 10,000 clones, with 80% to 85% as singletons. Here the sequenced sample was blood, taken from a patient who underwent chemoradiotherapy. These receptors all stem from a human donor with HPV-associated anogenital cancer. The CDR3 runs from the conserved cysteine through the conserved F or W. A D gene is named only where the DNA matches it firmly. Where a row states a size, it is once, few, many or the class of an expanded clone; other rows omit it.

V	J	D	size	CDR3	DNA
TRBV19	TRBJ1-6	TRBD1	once	CASSTGTGVSYNSPLHF	TGTGCCAGTAGTACCGGGACAGGGGTCTCCTATAATTCACCCCTCCACTTT
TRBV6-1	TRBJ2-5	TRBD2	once	CASSGGLAGGQEAQYF	TGTGCCAGCAGTGGAGGACTAGCGGGGGGACAAGAGGCCCAGTACTTC
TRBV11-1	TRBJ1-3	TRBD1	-	CASSRGTGSGNTIYF	TGTGCCAGCAGCCGAGGGACAGGCTCTGGAAACACCATATATTTT
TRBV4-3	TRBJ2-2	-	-	CASSQDGPGRNTGELFF	TGCGCCAGCAGCCAAGACGGCCCAGGGAGAAACACCGGGGAGCTGTTTTTT
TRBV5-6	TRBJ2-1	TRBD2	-	CASSFRASGRTIPNEQFF	TGTGCCAGCAGCTTTCGGGCTAGCGGGCGGACGATACCAAATGAGCAGTTCTTC
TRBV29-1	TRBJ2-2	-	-	CSVVWGTKGTGELFF	TGCAGCGTTGTATGGGGGACGAAGGGGACCGGGGAGCTGTTTTTT
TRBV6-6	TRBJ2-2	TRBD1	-	CASSYELRGQTGELFF	TGTGCCAGCAGTTACGAGCTCAGGGGGCAAACCGGGGAGCTGTTTTTT
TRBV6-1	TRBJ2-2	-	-	CASSGARQTGELFF	TGTGCCAGCAGTGGCGCACGCCAGACCGGGGAGCTGTTTTTT
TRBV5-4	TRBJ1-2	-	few	CASSLKRAVLANYGYTF	TGTGCCAGCAGCTTGAAGAGGGCGGTGTTGGCTAACTATGGCTACACCTTC
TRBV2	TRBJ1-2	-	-	CASSEAQSYGYTF	TGTGCCAGCAGTGAAGCGCAAAGCTATGGCTACACCTTC
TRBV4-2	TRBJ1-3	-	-	CASSQDGGSGNTIYF	TGTGCCAGCAGCCAAGATGGGGGGTCTGGAAACACCATATATTTT
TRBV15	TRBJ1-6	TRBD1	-	CATSRDRGGTVHF	TGTGCCACCAGCAGAGATAGAGGGGGGACAGTCCACTTT
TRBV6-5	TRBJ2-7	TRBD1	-	CASSYSRDRSYEQYF	TGTGCCAGCAGTTACTCCCGGGACAGAAGTTACGAGCAGTACTTC
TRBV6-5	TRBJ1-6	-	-	CASSWGSSPLHF	TGTGCCAGCAGTTGGGGATCCTCACCCCTCCACTTT